The sequence of this TCR beta chain was determined in a study of beta chain features in type 1 diabetes. General study results and limits: Researchers report that Type 1 diabetes patients had moderately but significantly shorter TCRB CDR3s across all four CD4+ subsets.

Expressed TCRB transcripts were sequenced, since all the RNA that had been isolated was reverse transcribed. TCRdb's copy holds only in-frame clones and misses some; the assay was immunoSEQ multiplex PCR. The sample holds 310,000 or so clones, roughly 9% seen once. This clone turned up a few times. Antigen: not known. V lost 0 bases to trimming and J lost 8 bases; unmatched junction nucleotides: 10. CDR1 and CDR2 from the germline V gene are GTSNPN and SVGIG (reference sequence). CDR3 length equals 15 residues. Sequencing was done on a sample of central memory CD4+ T cells from blood. This TCR came from a man aged 25 to 40 with type 1 diabetes. The V call is TRBV30, the J call TRBJ2-1; 7 bases match TRBD2. CDR3 bases: TGTGCCTGGAGTGTAGCGGGGAGGGCCGGGTATGAGCAGTTCTTC. Translated: CAWSVAGRAGYEQFF. The full variable domain, with the rest looked up from reference TRBV30 and TRBJ2-1, is SQTIHQWPATLVQPVGSPLSLECTVEGTSNPNLYWYRQAAGRGLQLLFYSVGIGQISSEVPQNLSASRPQDRQFILSSKKLLLSDSGFYLCAWSVAGRAGYEQFFGPGTRLTVL.